The subject of this entry is one T cell receptor (beta chain). Its antigen remains unknown. This entry comes from a study of T-cell memory formation after mild COVID-19. General study points: Clones contracting across day 15 to 85 had a balanced CD4/CD8 profile; later expanding clones leaned CD4+. Shrinking CD4+ clones resided mostly in CM and EM, and CD8+ ones in EMRA. Pre-infection memory held some responding clones, suggesting pre-existing cross-reactive T cells responded. Researchers could not confirm that second-wave clones peaking on day 37 targeted SARS-CoV-2.

CDR1 MGHDK and CDR2 SYGVNS come from the germline V gene. The CDR3 is made up of 14 amino acids. V shed 2 bases and J shed 6 bases, with 11 bases lying between them. TCRdb called the 5' RACE reads again in MiXCR, with one record for every CDR3 protein. The data show roughly 620,000 distinct CDR3 sequences, with about 20% seen just once and around 12% held by the top ten. The J gene is TRBJ2-1, the V gene TRBV25-1; maybe TRBD2 (5 bases). The source is an adult woman who had mild COVID-19 (a few samples of this study predate the infection). Cell type and time point are not known. The sample taken for sequencing was PBMCs or a T cell subset sorted from them (not recorded which). In nucleotides, the CDR3 is TGTGCCAGCAGTGAAGACTATGAGGTCAATGAGCAGTTCTTC. This translates into CASSEDYEVNEQFF.